Detailed here is one T cell receptor beta chain. This clone's antigen is unknown. No base-level quality is on record; no much larger clone is a single base apart. PBMCs were isolated by density centrifugation and stained for CD3, CD4 and CD8, after which CD4+ and CD8+ T cells were sorted on a FACSAria. Scalp biopsies and blood samples were provided by unaffected controls. Library prep was done by the immunoSEQ multiplex PCR assay. For TCR sequencing, RNA was extracted from every sample and reverse transcribed into cDNA to serve as template. SuperScript III was used for first-strand cDNA synthesis, primed with a 2:1 mix of oligo-dT and random hexamers. A synthetic immune receptor repertoire was used to measure amplification bias, and any remaining bias was corrected computationally. Per the authors' processing: Raw reads were preprocessed for error removal, and CDR3 was defined according to IMGT conventions as running from the conserved cysteine to phenylalanine. Clonality was computed as 1 minus the Shannon entropy, with the entropy normalized by log2 of the number of productive unique TCRs. Scalp TCRbeta sequences were cross-referenced with sorted blood CD4 and CD8 repertoires so that the CD4 or CD8 identity of scalp clones could be inferred. The table comes from immuneACCESS by way of TCRdb, which keeps in-frame sequences with V and J called. Part of the clones is missing from these tables; in studies checked, under half for an unresolved V gene and the rest for unknown reasons. V and J calls and clone size follow that table, whereas D and trimming were derived from the DNA. The sample has roughly 140,000 clones on record, around 62% of them singletons. Clones ranked in the top ten supply 36% of the sample.

Taken from cysteine to phenylalanine, the CDR3 has 15 residues. Only CDR3 DNA remains: 45 bases, in frame from the first base. CDR1 and CDR2 are read off the germline V gene as SGHTA and FQGNSA. V and J are truncated by 2 bases and 2 bases respectively, leaving an intervening sequence of 11 bases. The sample is drawn from a study of CD8+ T cells in alopecia areata (dated by TCRdb to 2017 to 2018). For the study in its entirety: To study T cell clonal expansion in alopecia areata, the researchers applied high-throughput TCRbeta sequencing to both the C3H/HeJ mouse model and human patients. TCRbeta CDR3 regions were amplified by immunoSEQ multiplex PCR using 35 Vbeta forward and 13 Jbeta reverse primers. Scalp clonality was compared across normal scalp (n=4), patchy alopecia areata scalp (n=8), and alopecia totalis/universalis scalp (n=8). RNA was obtained with the PAXgene miRNA kit for fixed scalp, the miRNeasy kit for PBMCs, and the RNeasy kit for mouse skin. On the human side, TCRbeta sequencing was run on scalp tissue and on sorted CD4+ and CD8+ peripheral blood T cells from healthy controls and from alopecia areata patients with either patchy or totalis/universalis disease. The paper's findings and limits, for the study overall: Unlike mouse skin, where gammadelta T cells dominate, normal human skin contains resident alphabeta T cells that get sequenced too, which complicates analysis of the scalp TCR repertoire. TCR sequences shared between patients were less clear than in mice, possibly partly because of HLA diversity in the patient population. Compared with normal scalp, lesional scalp had higher clonality and more expanded CD8+ clones, particularly in alopecia totalis/universalis, a pattern that suggests antigenic drive.

The TCR was taken from a human donor in good health. The sequence is built from TRBV7-2 and TRBJ2-3, with TRBD2 as a weak D call on 5 bases. Source material: CD8+ T cells sorted from blood. This receptor carries the CDR3 CASSLSRATTDTQYF. The bases read TGTGCCAGCAGCTTATCGCGGGCGACCACAGATACGCAGTATTTT.